This T cell receptor (beta chain) was identified in a study of T cells in Graves' hyperthyroidism and ophthalmopathy (dated by TCRdb to about 2019). Some background on the complete study: Peripheral blood samples were taken at the time of initial diagnosis, prior to any treatment. To identify TCR V-J signatures that set the groups apart, the researchers used a discovery cohort of approximately 98 patients, made up of 40 to 45 with Graves' ophthalmopathy and 57 with stable Graves' hyperthyroidism. Whether ophthalmopathy could be predicted prospectively was tested in an independent validation cohort made up of 18 to 20 hyperthyroidism patients plus 17 patients who later progressed to ophthalmopathy. For training and testing, the 100 or so patients in the discovery cohort were randomly divided in a 7:3 ratio. Thyroid tissue and blood T-cell repertoires from several Graves' hyperthyroidism patients were also compared in the study. Following sampling, methimazole starting at 30 mg daily was given to hyperthyroidism patients, and high-dose intravenous methylprednisolone was given to ophthalmopathy patients. According to the paper, TCR Vbeta CDR3 sequencing was carried out on some 130 peripheral blood samples, which came from some 41 ophthalmopathy, around 75 hyperthyroidism and about 17 progressor patients. What the study reported, not specific to this receptor: Blood samples also contained most of the expanded thyroid clonotypes (frequency above 0.001), which suggests that blood repertoires may reflect thyroid immune responses. A 13 V-J signature model separated ophthalmopathy from stable hyperthyroidism, with around 90% sensitivity and about 81% specificity in cross-validation and 80%/75% in testing. No statistical method was used to set the sample size in advance, and investigators knew the group allocation. In validation, the model predicted progression to ophthalmopathy with roughly 66% sensitivity and roughly 72% specificity, a median of about 6 months before onset.

The TCR beta CDR3 regions were amplified from RNA transcripts. The first round of RT-PCR for the TCR CDR3 was performed with the HTBI primer set and the Qiagen OneStep RT-PCR kit. The libraries were constructed in a second round of multiplex PCR and then size-selected and purified. The libraries were sequenced on an Illumina HiSeq2000 using paired-end 100 bp reads. The source study handled its data this way. SOAPnuke was used to process the raw data, removing reads that contained adapters or uncalled bases, had a mean Phred below 15, or lacked an exact match to the constant primer or identifier. High-quality paired reads were merged using COPE v1.2.5, and each unique nucleotide sequence was defined as a clonotype. Clonotypes were aligned to IMGT TRBV, TRBD and TRBJ reference segments using MiTCR v1.1. The analysis included only V-J combinations with a frequency above 0.0001, which together covered more than 98% of the repertoires. A TCS score was defined as the ratio between F50 (clonal expansion) and ExV (chaos), using BLOSUM62-based TCRdist between CDR3 peptides within each V-J. Welch's t-statistics and random forest reduced 514 V-J features to about 12, which were used in a naive Bayes classifier (R e1071). Starting from the raw public reads, TCRdb applied fastp trimming at Q25, assembled clones with MiXCR and retained in-frame beta chains. Rows with a matching CDR3 protein are joined into one entry that keeps the most common DNA and genes. Clone size and V and J calls follow TCRdb, not the original study. The sample table contains a few hundred thousand distinct CDR3 sequences; only one count was recorded for approximately 20% of them. In total, the top ten clones hold over 35% of the sample.

From the cysteine up to the phenylalanine, the CDR3 has a length of 15 residues. Only the CDR3 portion is preserved as DNA: 45 bases, with reading frame beginning at the first base. Unmatched junction bases come to 9, with V trimmed by 7 bases and J by 9 bases. A remark on this clonotype: Its binding antigen is unknown. Per-nucleotide qualities are absent, and no much larger clonotype sits a single base away.

Stable Graves' hyperthyroidism was defined as the absence of progression to ophthalmopathy over 18 months of follow-up. Hyperthyroidism patients were aged 18 to 65 years and newly diagnosed, with disease duration of less than 2 months. Exclusion was applied to patients with uncontrolled infections, other autoimmune diseases, pregnancy or lactation. Diagnoses relied on clinical symptoms, serum thyroxine and TRAb, thyroid ultrasound and orbital computed tomography. Ficoll-Paque density gradient centrifugation was used to isolate PBMCs from around 10 ml of fresh peripheral blood. Total RNA was extracted using Trizol reagent, and RNA quality was assessed on an Agilent 2100 Bioanalyzer.

The clonotype was recovered from a man aged 35 to 55 with Graves' hyperthyroidism. The sequencing sample was made of blood. The rearrangement combines TRBV12-3 or TRBV12-4 with TRBJ2-3, with 14 bases matching TRBD2. The CDR3: CASNPPGLAGATQYF. The DNA reads as follows: TGTGCCAGCAACCCCCCGGGACTAGCGGGAGCAACGCAGTATTTT.